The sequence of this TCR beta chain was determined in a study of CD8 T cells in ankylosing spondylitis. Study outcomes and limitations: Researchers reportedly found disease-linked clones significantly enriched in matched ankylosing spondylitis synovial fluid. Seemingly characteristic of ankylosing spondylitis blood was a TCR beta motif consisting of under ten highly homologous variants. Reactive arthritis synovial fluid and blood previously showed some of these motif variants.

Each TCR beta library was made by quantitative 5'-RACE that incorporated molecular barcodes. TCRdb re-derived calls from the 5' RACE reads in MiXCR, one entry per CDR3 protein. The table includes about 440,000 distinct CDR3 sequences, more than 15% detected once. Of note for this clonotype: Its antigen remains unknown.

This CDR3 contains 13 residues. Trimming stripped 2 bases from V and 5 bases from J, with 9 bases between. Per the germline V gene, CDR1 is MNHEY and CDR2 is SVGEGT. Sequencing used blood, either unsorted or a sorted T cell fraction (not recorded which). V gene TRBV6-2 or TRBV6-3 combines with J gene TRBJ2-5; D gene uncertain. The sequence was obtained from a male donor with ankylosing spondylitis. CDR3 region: CASSYVSVETQYF. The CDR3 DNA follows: TGTGCCAGCAGTTACGTCTCGGTGGAGACCCAGTACTTC.